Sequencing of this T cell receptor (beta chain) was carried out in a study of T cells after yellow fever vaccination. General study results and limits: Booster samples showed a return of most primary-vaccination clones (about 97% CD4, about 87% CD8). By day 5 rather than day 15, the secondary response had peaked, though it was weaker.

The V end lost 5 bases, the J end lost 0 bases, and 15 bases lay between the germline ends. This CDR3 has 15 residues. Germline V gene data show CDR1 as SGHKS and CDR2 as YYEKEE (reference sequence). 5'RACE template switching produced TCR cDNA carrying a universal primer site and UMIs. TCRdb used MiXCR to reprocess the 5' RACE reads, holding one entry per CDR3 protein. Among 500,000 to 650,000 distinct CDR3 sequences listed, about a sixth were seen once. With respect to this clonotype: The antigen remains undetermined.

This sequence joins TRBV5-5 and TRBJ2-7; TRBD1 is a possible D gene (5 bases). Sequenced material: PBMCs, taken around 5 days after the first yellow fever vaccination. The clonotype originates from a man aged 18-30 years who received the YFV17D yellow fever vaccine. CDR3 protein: CASRSGLSPSYEQYV. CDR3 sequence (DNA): TGTGCCAGCAGATCAGGGTTATCCCCCTCCTACGAGCAGTACGTC.